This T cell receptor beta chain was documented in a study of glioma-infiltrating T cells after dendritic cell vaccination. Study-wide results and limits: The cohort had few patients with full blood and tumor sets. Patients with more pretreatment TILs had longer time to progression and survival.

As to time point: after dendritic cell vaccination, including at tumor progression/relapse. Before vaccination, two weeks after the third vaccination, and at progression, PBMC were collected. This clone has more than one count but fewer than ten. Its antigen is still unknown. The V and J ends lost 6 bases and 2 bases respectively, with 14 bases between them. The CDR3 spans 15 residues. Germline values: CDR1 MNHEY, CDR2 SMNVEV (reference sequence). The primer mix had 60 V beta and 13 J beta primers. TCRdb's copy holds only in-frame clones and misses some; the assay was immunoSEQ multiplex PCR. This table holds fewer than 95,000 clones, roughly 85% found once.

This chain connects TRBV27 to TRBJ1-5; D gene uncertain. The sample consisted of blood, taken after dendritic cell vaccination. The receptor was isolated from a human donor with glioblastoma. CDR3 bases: TGTGCCAGCAGACCAAGGGCTAGCGGCAATCAGCCCCAGCATTTT. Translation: CASRPRASGNQPQHF.